This TCR beta chain came from a study of T cell responses to AZD1222 COVID-19 vaccine. Study-wide results and limits: Reportedly, close to half of spike-specific TCRs are directed against unmutated variant regions. Dominant at 160-218 and 743-854, vaccine-associated CD4 TCRs also spanned spike. Donors in the cohort were predominantly white British and more often female, and clonal diversity was possibly underestimated.

Germline assignment: CDR1 MDHEN and CDR2 SYDVKM. Unmatched junction bases numbered 2, after V lost 1 base and J lost 4 bases. The CDR3 spans 14 residues. Assay: immunoSEQ multiplex PCR; the TCRdb copy retains only in-frame clones and omits some. The sample lists under 150,000 clones, over 75% occurring once. This clone was detected only a few times. The antigen is undetermined. The chain carries TRBV28 and TRBJ1-1; 8 positions match TRBD1. The sequences come from peripheral blood, collected on day 0 of AZD1222 vaccination. The sequence was obtained from an adult in good health. In DNA form, the CDR3 reads TGTGCCAGCAGTTTATCAGGGGGCGGCACTGAAGCTTTCTTT. This translates into CASSLSGGGTEAFF.